These 15 T cell receptor beta chains originate from one sample sequenced in a study of blood T cells in healthy people across ages. Alongside a J-beta primer mix, a sample-barcoded 5' primer served in a second PCR lasting about 7 to 12 cycles. A single record per CDR3 protein comes from TCRdb applying MiXCR to the 5' RACE reads. This table has 1.5 million to 2 million distinct CDR3 sequences, 40% to 55% appearing once. The sequenced material came from blood. The receptor set was obtained from a woman between 35 and 50 years old in good health.

V and J are TRBV20-1 and TRBJ1-5; TRBD1 aligns across 9 bases. This CDR3 has 20 amino acids. J was trimmed by 2 bases and V by 0 bases; bases with no gene match: 17. Germline assignment: CDR1 DFQATT and CDR2 SNEGSKA (reference sequence). The CDR3 DNA is TGCAGTGCTAGAGAGCCCTTTCCCGGGACAGGGTTAACGGGCAATCAGCCCCAGCATTTT. It yields the protein CSAREPFPGTGLTGNQPQHF.

This clonotype was seen a handful of times. J is TRBJ2-1 and V is TRBV6-2 or TRBV6-3; 16 bases align to TRBD2. This CDR3 comprises 16 residues. Germline trimming cut 5 bases from V and 7 bases from J; bases unmatched to any gene: 5. CDR1 and CDR2 (germline): MNHEY, SVGEGT. CDR3 nucleotides: TGTGCCAGCAGTGCAAAGGGACTAGCGGGGGGGAATGAGCAGTTCTTC. Amino acids: CASSAKGLAGGNEQFF.

Details on this clonotype: The junction does not match germline at one end; this may be a read error. The chain links TRBV25-1 to TRBJ2-5; D uncertain. The CDR3 spans 11 residues. Germline V lookup: CDR1 MGHDK, CDR2 SYGVNS. CDR3 bases: TGTGTCAGCCACTTCCAAGAGACCCAGTACTTC. Protein product: CVSHFQETQYF.

This clonotype was observed a few times. The chain combines TRBV28 with TRBJ2-3; D is possibly TRBD2 (6 bases). The CDR3 totals 16 residues. Trimming pared 5 bases from V and 1 base from J, leaving 16 bases between. The germline V gene encodes CDR1 MDHEN and CDR2 SYDVKM. The CDR3 sequence: CASSLPGTLRTDTQYF. In DNA form, the CDR3 reads TGTGCCAGCAGTCTTCCCGGGACTTTACGCACAGATACGCAGTATTTT.

This clonotype has a single count. V usage is TRBV18 and J usage is TRBJ2-7; the match to TRBD1 covers 9 bases. The CDR3 is 15 residues long. The germline CDR1 and CDR2 sequences are KGHSH and LQKENI. Trimming took 2 bases from V and 5 from J; bases not matched to a gene: 7. In DNA form, the CDR3 reads TGTGCCAGCTCACCAGCCGGGACAGGGAATAACGAGCAGTACTTC. Protein product: CASSPAGTGNNEQYF.

This clonotype was observed a few times. V and J are TRBV7-3 and TRBJ2-5, with 10 positions matching TRBD1. Per germline, CDR1 SGHTA and CDR2 FQGTGA. V shed 0 bases and J 5 bases; nucleotides not matched to a gene: 6. This CDR3 comprises 16 residues. In DNA, the CDR3 is TGTGCCAGCAGCTTAACCGCGACAGGGGGCCGTGAGACCCAGTACTTC. This codes for CASSLTATGGRETQYF.

For this clonotype: This may be a read error, as it is one base from a much larger clone. The chain recombines TRBV10-3 with TRBJ2-5; D perhaps matches TRBD1 (6 bases). The CDR3 is 13 residues long. Germline-derived CDR1 and CDR2 are ENHRY and SYGVKD. The CDR3 region is CAISGDNQGTQYF. The CDR3 coding sequence is TGTGCCATCAGTGGGGACAACCAAGGGACCCAGTACTTC.

As for this clonotype: One end of the junction fails to match germline, which may point to a read error. The rearrangement joins TRBV27 to TRBJ2-1; TRBD1 matches at 10 bases. The CDR3 has 16 residues. In germline, CDR1 is MNHEY, CDR2 SMNVEV (reference sequence). This chain's CDR3 is CASSSTGGPLVNEQFF. CDR3 DNA: TGCGCCAGCAGTTCGACAGGGGGCCCTTTGGTCAATGAGCAGTTCTTC.

The chain combines TRBV6-6 with TRBJ1-5, with TRBD1 matching 12 bases. The germline V gene encodes CDR1 MNHNY and CDR2 SVGAGI (reference sequence). The V gene end was trimmed by 7 bases and the J gene end by 2 bases; junction bases not matched to a gene: 6. The CDR3 length is 16 residues. The CDR3, as DNA: TGTGCCAGCACCTCGCGGGACAGGGGGCGCAATCAGCCCCAGCATTTT. This encodes CASTSRDRGRNQPQHF.

The J gene is TRBJ1-5, the V gene TRBV7-2; unclear D gene. Germline V lookup: CDR1 SGHTA, CDR2 FQGNSA. The ends were cut back, 5 bases at V and 2 bases at J, with 16 bases in the middle. The CDR3 sequence is 16 residues long. CDR3 amino acids: CASSKMSGSGNQPQHF. In nucleotides, the CDR3 is TGTGCCAGCAGCAAAATGTCGGGAAGCGGCAATCAGCCCCAGCATTTT.

This chain joins TRBV6-2 or TRBV6-3 and TRBJ1-5, with TRBD1 as a possible D gene (5 bases). Germline V CDR1 and CDR2: MNHEY, SVGEGT. V was cut by 5 bases and J by 8 bases, with 22 bases left in between. This CDR3 has 16 residues. CDR3 sequence reads: CASSGWAGQSLEPQHF. The CDR3 DNA sequence: TGTGCCAGCAGTGGGTGGGCAGGGCAGTCGTTGGAGCCCCAGCATTTT.

The V and J genes are TRBV2 and TRBJ2-6; weak D call: TRBD1 (6 bases). The CDR3 has 16 residues. Germline V lookup: CDR1 SNHLY, CDR2 FYNNEI. Trimming cost V 7 bases and J 0 bases, with 13 bases left between them. CDR3 sequence: CASINRVSSGANVLTF. The CDR3 DNA is TGTGCCAGCATCAACAGGGTCTCCTCTGGGGCCAACGTCCTGACTTTC.

V and J are TRBV28 and TRBJ2-5; 8 bases line up with TRBD1. The CDR3 covers 11 residues. CDR1 MDHEN and CDR2 SYDVKM come from the germline V gene. J lost 5 bases, V lost 10 bases, and 3 bases had no gene match. This chain's CDR3 is CAIQGVETQYF. For the CDR3, the DNA is TGTGCCATACAGGGGGTGGAGACCCAGTACTTC.

The table lists this clonotype with a few counts. The chain has TRBV5-1 and TRBJ2-1; D possibly corresponds to TRBD1 (6 bases). The germline CDR1 and CDR2 sequences are SGHRS and YFSETQ. The CDR3 length is 17 residues. Trimming removed 0 bases at V and 3 bases at J, with 16 bases between. The CDR3 here is CASSLAGAGTNYNEQFF. The CDR3 DNA is TGCGCCAGCAGCTTGGCCGGGGCCGGGACAAACTACAATGAGCAGTTCTTC.

The rearrangement joins TRBV7-8 to TRBJ2-7; 8 nucleotides agree with TRBD2. The assigned J gene may be wrong: the sequence end matches TRBJ2-5 better. The CDR3 extends over 16 amino acids. The germline V gene has CDR1 SGHVS and CDR2 FQNEAQ. As DNA, the CDR3 is TGTGCCAGCAGCTTAGTGGACGGGGGGGCCGAGGAGACCCAGTACTTC. It encodes CASSLVDGGAEETQYF.